The text below deals with one TCR beta chain. The entry originates in a study of blood T cell repertoires in COVID-19. Profiled with immunoSEQ multiplex PCR; TCRdb holds only in-frame clones, not every one. This table holds 70,000 to 100,000 clones, around four fifths found once. Germline CDR1 reads KGHDR; CDR2 reads SFDVKD. Between the trimmed V and J ends, which lost 9 bases and 0 bases, there was a span of 14 bases. CDR3 size: 16 residues. This TCR came from a human donor in a cohort sampled during active COVID-19. The chain links TRBV24-1 to TRBJ1-6; no firm D call. Sequenced: peripheral blood. The CDR3 region is CATRNAGSSYNSPLHF. In DNA, the CDR3 is TGTGCCACCCGAAACGCGGGGAGCTCCTATAATTCACCCCTCCACTTT.